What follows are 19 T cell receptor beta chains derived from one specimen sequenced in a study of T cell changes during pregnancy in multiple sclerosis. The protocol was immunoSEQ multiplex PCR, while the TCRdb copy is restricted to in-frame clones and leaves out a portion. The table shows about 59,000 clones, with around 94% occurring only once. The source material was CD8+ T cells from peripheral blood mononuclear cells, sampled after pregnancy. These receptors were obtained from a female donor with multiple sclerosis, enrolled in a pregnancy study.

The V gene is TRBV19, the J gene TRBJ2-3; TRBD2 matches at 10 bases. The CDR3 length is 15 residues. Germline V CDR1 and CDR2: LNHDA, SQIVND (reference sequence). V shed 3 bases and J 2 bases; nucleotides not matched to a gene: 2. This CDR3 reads CASSMTSGYTDTQYF. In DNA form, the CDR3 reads TGTGCCAGTAGTATGACTAGCGGGTACACAGATACGCAGTATTTT.

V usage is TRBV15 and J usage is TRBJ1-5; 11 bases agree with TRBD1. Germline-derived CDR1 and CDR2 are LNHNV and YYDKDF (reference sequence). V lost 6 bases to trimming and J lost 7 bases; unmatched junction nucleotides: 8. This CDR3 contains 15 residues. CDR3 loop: CATSSGQGARQPQHF. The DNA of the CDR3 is TGTGCCACCAGTAGCGGACAGGGGGCCAGGCAGCCCCAGCATTTT.

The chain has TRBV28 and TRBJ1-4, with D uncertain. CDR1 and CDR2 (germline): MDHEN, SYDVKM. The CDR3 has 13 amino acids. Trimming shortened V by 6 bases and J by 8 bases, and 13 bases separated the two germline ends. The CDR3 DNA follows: TGTGCCAGCAGCCCTGAGAGCGAGGAAAAACTGTTTTTT. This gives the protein CASSPESEEKLFF.

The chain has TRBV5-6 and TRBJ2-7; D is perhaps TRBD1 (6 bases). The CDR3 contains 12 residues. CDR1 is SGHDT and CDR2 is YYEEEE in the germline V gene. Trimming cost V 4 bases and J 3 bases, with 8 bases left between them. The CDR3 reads CASSQDSYEQYF. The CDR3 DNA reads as TGTGCCAGCAGCCAGGACAGCTACGAGCAGTACTTC.

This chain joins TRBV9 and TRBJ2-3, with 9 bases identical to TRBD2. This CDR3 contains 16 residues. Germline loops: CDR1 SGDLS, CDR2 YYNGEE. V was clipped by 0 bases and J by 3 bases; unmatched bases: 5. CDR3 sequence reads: CASSVVAGEITDTQYF. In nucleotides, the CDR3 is TGTGCCAGCAGCGTAGTAGCGGGAGAAATAACAGATACGCAGTATTTT.

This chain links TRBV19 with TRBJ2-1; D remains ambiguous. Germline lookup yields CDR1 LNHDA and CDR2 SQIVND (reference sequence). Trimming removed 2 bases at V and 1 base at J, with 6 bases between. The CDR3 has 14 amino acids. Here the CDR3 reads CASSIRGSYNEQFF. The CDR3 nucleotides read TGTGCCAGTAGTATACGCGGATCCTACAATGAGCAGTTCTTC.

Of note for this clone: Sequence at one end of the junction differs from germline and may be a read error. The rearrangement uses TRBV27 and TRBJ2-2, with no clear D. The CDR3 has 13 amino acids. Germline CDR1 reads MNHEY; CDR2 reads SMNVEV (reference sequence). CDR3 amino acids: CASSIHNSGELFF. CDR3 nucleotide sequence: TGTGCCAGCAGTATTCATAACAGCGGGGAGCTGTTTTTT.

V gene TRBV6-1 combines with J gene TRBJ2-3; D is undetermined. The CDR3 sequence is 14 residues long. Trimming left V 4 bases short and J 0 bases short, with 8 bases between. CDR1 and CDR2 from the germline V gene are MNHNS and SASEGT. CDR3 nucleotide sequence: TGTGCCAGCAGTGTAGTGAGGAGCACAGATACGCAGTATTTT. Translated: CASSVVRSTDTQYF.

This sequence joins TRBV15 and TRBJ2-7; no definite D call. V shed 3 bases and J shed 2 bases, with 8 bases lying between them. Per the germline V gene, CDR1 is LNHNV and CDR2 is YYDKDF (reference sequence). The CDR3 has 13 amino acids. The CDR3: CATSSPPPYEQYF. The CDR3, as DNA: TGTGCCACCAGCAGCCCTCCCCCCTACGAGCAGTACTTC.

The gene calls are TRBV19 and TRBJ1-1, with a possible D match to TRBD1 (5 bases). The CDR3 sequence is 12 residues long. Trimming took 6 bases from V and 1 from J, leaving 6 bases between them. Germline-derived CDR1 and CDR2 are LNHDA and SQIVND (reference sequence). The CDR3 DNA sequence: TGTGCCAGTAGCCAGGGGAACACTGAAGCTTTCTTT. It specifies CASSQGNTEAFF. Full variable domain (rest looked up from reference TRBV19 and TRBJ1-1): DGGITQSPKYLFRKEGQNVTLSCEQNLNHDAMYWYRQDPGQGLRLIYYSQIVNDFQKGDIAEGYSVSREKKESFPLTVTSAQKNPTAFYLCASSQGNTEAFFGQGTRLTVV.

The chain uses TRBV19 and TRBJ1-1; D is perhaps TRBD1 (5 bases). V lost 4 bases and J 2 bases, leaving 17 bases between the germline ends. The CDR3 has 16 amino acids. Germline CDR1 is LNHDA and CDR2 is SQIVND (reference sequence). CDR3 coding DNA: TGTGCCAGTAGTAAGGTGGCGGCAGGGTATAACACTGAAGCTTTCTTT. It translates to CASSKVAAGYNTEAFF.

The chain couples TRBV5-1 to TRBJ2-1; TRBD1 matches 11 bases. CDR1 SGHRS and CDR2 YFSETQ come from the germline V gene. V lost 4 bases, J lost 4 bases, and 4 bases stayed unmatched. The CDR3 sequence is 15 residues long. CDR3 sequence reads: CASSAGQGAYNEQFF. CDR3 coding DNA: TGCGCCAGCAGCGCTGGACAGGGGGCTTACAATGAGCAGTTCTTC. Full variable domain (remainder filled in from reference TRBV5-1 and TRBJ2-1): KAGVTQTPRYLIKTRGQQVTLSCSPISGHRSVSWYQQTPGQGLQFLFEYFSETQRNKGNFPGRFSGRQFSNSRSEMNVSTLELGDSALYLCASSAGQGAYNEQFFGPGTRLTVL.

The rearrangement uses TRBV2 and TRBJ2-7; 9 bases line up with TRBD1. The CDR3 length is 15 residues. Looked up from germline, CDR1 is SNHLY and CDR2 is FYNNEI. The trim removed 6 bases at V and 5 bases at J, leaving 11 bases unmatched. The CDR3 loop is CASRPTGGLENEQYF. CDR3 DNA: TGTGCCAGCAGGCCGACAGGGGGACTCGAAAACGAGCAGTACTTC.

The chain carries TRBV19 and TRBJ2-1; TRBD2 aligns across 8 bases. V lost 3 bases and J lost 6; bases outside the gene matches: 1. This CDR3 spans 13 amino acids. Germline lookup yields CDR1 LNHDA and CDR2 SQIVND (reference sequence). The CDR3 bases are TGTGCCAGTAGTATGGGACTAGGCAATGAGCAGTTCTTC. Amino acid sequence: CASSMGLGNEQFF. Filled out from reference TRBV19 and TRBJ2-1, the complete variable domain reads DGGITQSPKYLFRKEGQNVTLSCEQNLNHDAMYWYRQDPGQGLRLIYYSQIVNDFQKGDIAEGYSVSREKKESFPLTVTSAQKNPTAFYLCASSMGLGNEQFFGPGTRLTVL.

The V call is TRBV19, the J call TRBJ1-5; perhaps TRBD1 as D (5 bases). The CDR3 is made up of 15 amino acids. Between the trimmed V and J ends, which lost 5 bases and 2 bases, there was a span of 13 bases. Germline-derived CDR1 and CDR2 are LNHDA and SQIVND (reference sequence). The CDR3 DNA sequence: TGTGCCAGTAGTCCCAATCAAGGGGGCAATCAGCCCCAGCATTTT. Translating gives CASSPNQGGNQPQHF.

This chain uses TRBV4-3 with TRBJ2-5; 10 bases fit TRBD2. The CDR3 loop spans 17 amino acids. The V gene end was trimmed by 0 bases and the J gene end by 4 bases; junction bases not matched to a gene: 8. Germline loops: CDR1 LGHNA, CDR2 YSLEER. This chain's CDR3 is CASSQDRSLAGVETQYF. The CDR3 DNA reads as TGCGCCAGCAGCCAAGATAGAAGCCTAGCGGGAGTAGAGACCCAGTACTTC.

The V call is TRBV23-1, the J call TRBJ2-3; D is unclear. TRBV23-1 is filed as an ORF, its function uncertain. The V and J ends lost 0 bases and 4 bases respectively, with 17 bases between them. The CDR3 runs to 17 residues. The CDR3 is CASSQSGHPLVPDTQYF. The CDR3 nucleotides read TGCGCCAGCAGTCAATCGGGCCACCCCCTGGTCCCAGATACGCAGTATTTT.

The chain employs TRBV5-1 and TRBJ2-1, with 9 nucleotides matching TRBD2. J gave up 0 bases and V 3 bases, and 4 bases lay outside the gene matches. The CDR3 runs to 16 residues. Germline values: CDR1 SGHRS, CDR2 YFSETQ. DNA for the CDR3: TGCGCCAGCAGCTGGGCACTAGCGGGCTCCTACAATGAGCAGTTCTTC. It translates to CASSWALAGSYNEQFF.

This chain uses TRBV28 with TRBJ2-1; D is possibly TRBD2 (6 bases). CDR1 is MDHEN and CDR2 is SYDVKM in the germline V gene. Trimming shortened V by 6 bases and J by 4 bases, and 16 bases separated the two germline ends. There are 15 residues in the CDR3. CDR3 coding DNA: TGTGCCAGCAGGGTCCCGGGACTCCCATACAATGAGCAGTTCTTC. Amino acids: CASRVPGLPYNEQFF.